Listed below are T cell receptor beta chains from one sample, sequenced in a study of T cells in Graves' hyperthyroidism and ophthalmopathy. TCRdb analysed the multiplex PCR reads with MiXCR anew, one entry per CDR3 protein. Seen here are roughly 710,000 distinct CDR3 sequences, just over 35% observed once, and the top ten hold less than 40%. Material for sequencing was blood. The receptors shown here come from a woman between 35 and 50 years old with Graves' hyperthyroidism. Both conserved end residues are part of each CDR3. The D gene is left open where the match is weak. Size is stated for part of the rows, as once, few or many counts, or as a class when the clone is expanded.

len,j_gene,abundance,d_gene,v_gene,CDR3aa,CDR3nt
11,TRBJ1-2,few,TRBD1,TRBV2,CATTGAYGYTF,TGTGCCACCACAGGGGCCTATGGCTACACCTTC
13,TRBJ2-3,NA,NA,TRBV2,CASSGTSTDTQYF,TGTGCCAGCAGTGGGACTAGCACAGATACGCAGTATTTT
14,TRBJ1-6,many,TRBD1,TRBV11-2,CASSLEQGRSPLHF,TGTGCCAGCAGCTTGGAACAGGGGCGTTCACCCCTCCACTTT
13,TRBJ1-1,many,NA,TRBV4-3,CASSPNLGGEAFF,TGCGCCAGCAGTCCCAATCTTGGGGGTGAAGCTTTCTTT
15,TRBJ2-7,many,NA,TRBV19,CASSIMEGGPYEQYF,TGTGCCAGTAGTATCATGGAAGGCGGACCCTACGAGCAGTACTTC
17,TRBJ1-5,many,NA,TRBV7-9,CASSPPGGIGSNQPQHF,TGTGCCAGCAGCCCCCCGGGAGGGATCGGCAGCAATCAGCCCCAGCATTTT
13,TRBJ1-5,once,NA,TRBV10-2,CASRARGGQPQHF,TGCGCCAGCAGGGCCAGGGGAGGGCAGCCCCAGCATTTT
16,TRBJ1-5,many,NA,TRBV7-8,CASSHWVAASNQPQHF,TGTGCCAGCAGCCATTGGGTCGCGGCGAGCAATCAGCCCCAGCATTTT
15,TRBJ1-3,NA,NA,TRBV4-1,CASSQVHTIGNTIYF,TGCGCCAGCAGCCAAGTCCATACGATTGGAAACACCATATATTTT
16,TRBJ1-6,NA,NA,TRBV7-6,CASSLFGTPSRSPLHF,TGTGCCAGCAGTTTATTTGGGACCCCCAGCCGTTCACCCCTCCACTTT
15,TRBJ1-1,NA,NA,TRBV19,CASSITGSMNTEAFF,TGTGCCAGTAGTATAACAGGGTCGATGAACACTGAAGCTTTCTTT
11,TRBJ1-1,many,TRBD1,TRBV5-5,CASRRTGSAFF,TGTGCCAGCAGGAGGACAGGATCGGCTTTCTTT
17,TRBJ2-7,many,TRBD1,TRBV7-9,CASSPGGRGLVAYEQYF,TGTGCCAGCAGCCCTGGGGGAAGGGGGCTGGTGGCCTACGAGCAGTACTTC
15,TRBJ2-5,NA,TRBD2,TRBV12-3/TRBV12-4,CASRPGLAGVKTQYF,TGTGCCAGCAGGCCGGGACTAGCGGGGGTAAAGACCCAGTACTTC
15,TRBJ1-5,many,NA,TRBV12-3/TRBV12-4,CASSLSEGKYQPQHF,TGTGCCAGCAGTTTATCGGAGGGGAAGTATCAGCCCCAGCATTTT
14,TRBJ2-7,NA,TRBD1,TRBV14,CASSRTGDTYEQYF,TGTGCCAGCAGCCGGACAGGGGACACCTACGAGCAGTACTTC
13,TRBJ1-5,NA,NA,TRBV29-1,CSGCGGGGQPQHF,TGCAGCGGCTGTGGGGGGGGGGGTCAGCCCCAGCATTTT
13,TRBJ2-7,many,NA,TRBV28,CASSVTGPYEQYF,TGTGCCAGCTCTGTTACCGGGCCCTACGAGCAGTACTTC
13,TRBJ2-3,few,NA,TRBV7-2,CASGPPGTDTQYF,TGTGCCAGCGGCCCCCCTGGTACAGATACGCAGTATTTT
13,TRBJ1-2,many,NA,TRBV5-1,CASSSGGSYGYTF,TGCGCCAGCAGCTCTGGGGGCAGCTATGGCTACACCTTC
13,TRBJ2-2,NA,NA,TRBV7-9,CASTTGNTGELFF,TGTGCCAGCACTACAGGGAACACCGGGGAGCTGTTTTTT
15,TRBJ2-3,NA,NA,TRBV6-5,CASSYSWLAADTQYF,TGTGCCAGCAGTTACTCGTGGCTGGCAGCAGATACGCAGTATTTT
16,TRBJ1-1,NA,NA,TRBV5-1,CASSLGGGRGNTGAFF,TGTGCCAGCAGCTTGGGAGGCGGCAGAGGGAACACTGGAGCTTTCTTT
17,TRBJ1-6,many,NA,TRBV11-3,CASSARNRFNYNSPLHF,TGTGCCAGCAGCGCACGGAACAGGTTCAATTATAATTCACCCCTCCACTTT
13,TRBJ1-1,many,NA,TRBV15,CATRDLNVPEAFF,TGTGCCACCAGGGACCTCAATGTCCCTGAAGCTTTCTTT
10,TRBJ1-3,NA,NA,TRBV10-3,CAISQGTIYF,TGTGCCATCTCCCAGGGCACCATATATTTT
15,TRBJ1-2,NA,NA,TRBV20-1,CSARDRGGRKSGYTF,TGCAGTGCTAGAGATCGGGGAGGGCGGAAGAGCGGCTACACCTTC
15,TRBJ2-2,NA,TRBD2,TRBV7-9,CASAAWGGKAGELFF,TGTGCGAGCGCGGCCTGGGGGGGAAAGGCCGGGGAGCTGTTTTTT
15,TRBJ2-7,NA,TRBD1,TRBV20-1,CSHKVRDRVSYEQYF,TGCAGCCACAAAGTCCGGGACAGGGTTTCGTACGAGCAGTACTTC
13,TRBJ2-2,many,NA,TRBV12-3/TRBV12-4,CASSFVGTGELFF,TGTGCCAGCAGTTTTGTCGGGACCGGGGAGCTGTTTTTT
14,TRBJ2-7,NA,NA,TRBV11-1,CASSTTGRGYEQYF,TGTGCCAGCAGTACGACAGGCCGGGGGTACGAGCAGTACTTC
13,TRBJ2-2,NA,NA,TRBV10-3,CAWPTGNTGELFF,TGTGCCTGGCCGACAGGGAACACCGGGGAGCTGTTTTTT
12,TRBJ1-2,many,NA,TRBV24-1,CATSGSPYGYTF,TGTGCCACCAGCGGCAGCCCCTATGGCTACACCTTC